These 27 T cell receptor beta chains were all obtained from the same sample, sequenced in a study of T cell responses to AZD1222 COVID-19 vaccine. Some clones are missing from TCRdb's copy, which holds only in-frame ones; the method was immunoSEQ multiplex PCR. The repertoire holds tens of thousands of clones, with roughly 90% as singletons. Sample: peripheral blood, taken 28 days after the second AZD1222 dose. The receptors were sampled from an adult who received the AZD1222 COVID-19 vaccine.

This clone has more than one count but fewer than ten. The chain has TRBV28 and TRBJ1-1; unclear D gene. Germline V lookup: CDR1 MDHEN, CDR2 SYDVKM. Deletions cut 3 bases from V and 8 bases from J, with 7 bases between. CDR3 length: 11 amino acids. CDR3 amino acids: CASSFNGEAFF. In DNA, the CDR3 is TGTGCCAGCAGTTTTAACGGAGAAGCTTTCTTT.

The chain recombines TRBV5-1 with TRBJ2-1; 10 bases match TRBD2. V lost 0 bases, J lost 5 bases, and 2 bases stayed unmatched. This CDR3 has 15 amino acids. Germline V gene data show CDR1 as SGHRS and CDR2 as YFSETQ. The CDR3 bases are TGCGCCAGCAGCTTGGTAGCGGGAGGCCACAATGAGCAGTTCTTC. Protein: CASSLVAGGHNEQFF.

This rearrangement joins TRBV18 to TRBJ2-1; 11 positions match TRBD2. The CDR3 sequence is 14 residues long. CDR1 KGHSH and CDR2 LQKENI come from the germline V gene. V shed 5 bases, J shed 5 bases, and the junction held 2 bases outside the gene matches. The CDR3 nucleotides read TGTGCCAGCTCAACGGGACTAGCGGACAATGAGCAGTTCTTC. Translated: CASSTGLADNEQFF.

This clone appeared a single time. The gene calls are TRBV27 and TRBJ1-2; D not resolved. V dropped 3 bases and J dropped 2 bases, with 13 bases sitting between them. The CDR3 loop spans 15 amino acids. CDR1 and CDR2 (germline): MNHEY, SMNVEV (reference sequence). This chain's CDR3 is CASSFLYGVNYGYTF. The CDR3 DNA is TGTGCCAGCAGTTTTTTATATGGGGTCAACTATGGCTACACCTTC.

The chain uses TRBV30 and TRBJ2-3; weak D call: TRBD2 (6 bases). Germline CDR1 is GTSNPN and CDR2 is SVGIG (reference sequence). This CDR3 comprises 12 residues. Trimming took off 4 bases at V and 7 bases at J, with 12 bases between the two ends. The CDR3 sequence: CAWNSGDHTQYF. The CDR3 DNA reads as TGTGCCTGGAATTCGGGAGATCATACGCAGTATTTT.

The chain recombines TRBV6-5 with TRBJ1-5; 7 nucleotides align to TRBD1. The CDR3 sequence is 15 residues long. The ends lost 7 bases at V and 4 bases at J; junction bases unmatched: 10. CDR1 and CDR2 from the germline V gene are MNHEY and SVGAGI. The CDR3 is CASKTAGQQNQPQHF. CDR3 DNA sequence: TGTGCCAGCAAGACGGCGGGACAGCAGAATCAGCCCCAGCATTTT.

This chain links TRBV11-2 with TRBJ2-1, with TRBD1 identical over 9 bases. The J segment lost 4 bases and the V segment lost 7 bases, leaving 8 bases of the junction unmatched. The germline V gene has CDR1 SGHAT and CDR2 FQNNGV. The CDR3 covers 15 residues. CDR3 loop: CASTDRGKTYNEQFF. In DNA, the CDR3 is TGTGCCAGCACCGACAGGGGGAAAACTTACAATGAGCAGTTCTTC.

The chain has TRBV28 and TRBJ1-5; D may be TRBD1 (6 bases). The CDR3 length is 15 residues. V shed 6 bases and J shed 4 bases, with 16 bases lying between them. Per the germline V gene, CDR1 is MDHEN and CDR2 is SYDVKM. CDR3 residues: CASRKQTGTNQPQHF. CDR3 sequence (DNA): TGTGCCAGCAGGAAACAGACAGGCACGAATCAGCCCCAGCATTTT.

The genes are TRBV6-5 and TRBJ1-1; D is uncertain. CDR3 length equals 15 residues. Between the trimmed V and J ends, which lost 8 bases and 0 bases, there was a span of 16 bases. Germline CDR1 reads MNHEY; CDR2 reads SVGAGI. The CDR3 spells CASFWGATLNTEAFF. In nucleotides, the CDR3 is TGTGCCAGCTTTTGGGGAGCAACTCTGAACACTGAAGCTTTCTTT.

The genes are TRBV30 and TRBJ2-2; 7 bases fit TRBD1. Germline-derived CDR1 and CDR2 are GTSNPN and SVGIG (reference sequence). CDR3 length equals 12 residues. J gave up 5 bases and V 5 bases, and 2 bases lay outside the gene matches. The CDR3 DNA sequence: TGTGCCTGGTCGACAGGGACCGGGGAGCTGTTTTTT. Protein: CAWSTGTGELFF.

This clone was picked up one time. V usage is TRBV20-1 and J usage is TRBJ1-1; possibly TRBD1 for D (5 bases). Trimming took 7 bases from V and 6 from J, leaving 9 bases between them. The CDR3 sequence is 10 residues long. Germline CDR1 and CDR2: DFQATT and SNEGSKA (reference sequence). The CDR3 loop is CSGGSPEAFF. CDR3 DNA: TGCAGTGGGGGGTCTCCTGAAGCTTTCTTT.

The chain joins TRBV7-2 to TRBJ1-2; D is unclear. Between the trimmed V and J ends, which lost 1 base and 7 bases, there was a span of 16 bases. The CDR3 has 15 amino acids. Per the germline V gene, CDR1 is SGHTA and CDR2 is FQGNSA. The CDR3 reads CASSLVARQGSGYTF. In nucleotides, the CDR3 is TGTGCCAGCAGCTTAGTTGCCAGACAAGGCTCTGGCTACACCTTC.

This clone appeared once. The V and J genes are TRBV27 and TRBJ2-7, with D hard to call. There are 13 residues in the CDR3. Looked up from germline, CDR1 is MNHEY and CDR2 is SMNVEV (reference sequence). V was shortened by 3 bases and J by 6 bases, with 12 bases between the two germline ends. The CDR3 loop reads CASSLTRPSEQYF. CDR3 bases: TGTGCCAGCAGTTTGACGCGACCTTCCGAGCAGTACTTC.

The rearrangement joins TRBV3-1 (or the pseudogene TRBV3-2) to TRBJ2-3, with D unclear. Deletions cut 3 bases from V and 2 bases from J, with 9 bases between. The CDR3 is made up of 14 amino acids. Germline loops: CDR1 LGHDT, CDR2 YNNKEL (reference sequence). DNA for the CDR3: TGTGCCAGCAGCCATGGTTTGCTCACAGATACGCAGTATTTT. Translated: CASSHGLLTDTQYF.

The V and J genes are TRBV6-2 or TRBV6-3 and TRBJ1-2; D is possibly TRBD1 (5 bases). There are 14 residues in the CDR3. Germline V gene data show CDR1 as MNHEY and CDR2 as SVGEGT. V lost 7 bases and J lost 4, with 16 bases in between. The DNA of the CDR3 is TGTGCCAGCACCCCGGGGACGGGCCTCTATGGCTACACCTTC. It yields the protein CASTPGTGLYGYTF.

The gene calls are TRBV19 and TRBJ2-7; D possibly uses TRBD1 or TRBD2 (7 bases each). CDR1 and CDR2 (germline): LNHDA, SQIVND (reference sequence). The length of the CDR3 is 13 residues. Between the trimmed V and J ends, which lost 9 bases and 5 bases, there was a span of 17 bases. CDR3 residues: CASTGAGAHEQYF. The DNA for the CDR3 is TGTGCCAGCACAGGGGCGGGAGCCCACGAGCAGTACTTC.

This clone is a singleton in its sample. The J gene is TRBJ2-1, the V gene TRBV6-4; 10 bases are a match to TRBD2. Germline values: CDR1 MRHNA, CDR2 SNTAGT. Germline trimming cut 6 bases from V and 4 bases from J; bases unmatched to any gene: 6. The CDR3 covers 15 residues. DNA for the CDR3: TGTGCCAGCAGCCCCCTAGCGGGAGCTTACAATGAGCAGTTCTTC. Protein: CASSPLAGAYNEQFF.

The chain joins TRBV4-3 to TRBJ2-7, with TRBD2 matching over 14 bases. V dropped 0 bases and J dropped 5; count of bases not matched to a gene: 0. CDR3 length equals 15 residues. Germline CDR1 reads LGHNA; CDR2 reads YSLEER. The CDR3 bases are TGCGCCAGCAGCCAAGAGGGACTAGCGGGAGACGAGCAGTACTTC. Translated: CASSQEGLAGDEQYF.

This clone is a singleton in its sample. The chain is built from TRBV18 and TRBJ2-5; 7 bases agree with TRBD2. The CDR3 sequence is 13 residues long. Losses at the gene ends were 8 bases for V and 5 bases for J; bases not matched to a gene: 8. Germline CDR1 is KGHSH and CDR2 is LQKENI. This CDR3 reads CASHGLEPETQYF. CDR3 sequence (DNA): TGTGCCAGCCATGGACTAGAACCCGAGACCCAGTACTTC.

In this sample, this clone turned up once. The CDR3 region is CASTSGTQETQYF. In nucleotides, the CDR3 is TGTGCCAGCACCAGCGGGACCCAAGAGACCCAGTACTTC. The genes are TRBV7-2 and TRBJ2-5; 7 nucleotides line up with TRBD2. The CDR3 has 13 amino acids. J gave up 1 base and V 7 bases, and 3 bases lay outside the gene matches. Germline loops: CDR1 SGHTA, CDR2 FQGNSA.

This clone was recorded once. J is TRBJ2-7 and V is TRBV7-2; 8 bases are shared with TRBD2. V lost 0 bases, J lost 2 bases, and 3 bases stayed unmatched. This CDR3 comprises 15 residues. CDR1 SGHTA and CDR2 FQGNSA come from the germline V gene. The CDR3: CASSLAAGGPYEQYF. In DNA form, the CDR3 reads TGTGCCAGCAGCTTAGCTGCGGGAGGACCCTACGAGCAGTACTTC. Looking up the rest from reference TRBV7-2 and TRBJ2-7 gives the full variable domain: GAGVSQSPSNKVTEKGKDVELRCDPISGHTALYWYRQSLGQGLEFLIYFQGNSAPDKSGLPSDRFSAERTGGSVSTLTIQRTQQEDSAVYLCASSLAAGGPYEQYFGPGTRLTVT.

The rearrangement uses TRBV19 and TRBJ1-2, with D hard to call. CDR1 and CDR2 from the germline V gene are LNHDA and SQIVND (reference sequence). The CDR3 has 14 amino acids. V was pared by 2 bases and J by 5 bases, with 12 bases between. CDR3 bases: TGTGCCAGTAGTATAAGTTATCCTCCATATGGCTACACCTTC. Protein sequence: CASSISYPPYGYTF.

The chain employs TRBV4-2 and TRBJ2-1, with 10 bases identical to TRBD2. This CDR3 has 16 residues. V lost 0 bases and J lost 8; bases outside the gene matches: 7. Germline V gives CDR1 LGHNA, CDR2 YNFKEQ. The CDR3 nucleotides are TGTGCCAGCAGCCAAGATTCGGCTAGCGGGAGTGATGAGCAGTTCTTC. Amino acid sequence: CASSQDSASGSDEQFF.

The chain combines TRBV27 with TRBJ1-4; D is undetermined. The CDR3 loop spans 19 amino acids. The germline V gene encodes CDR1 MNHEY and CDR2 SMNVEV (reference sequence). Trimming took off 4 bases at V and 5 bases at J, with 26 bases between the two ends. The CDR3 loop is CASSSATGSELPLNEKLFF. CDR3 coding DNA: TGTGCCAGCAGTTCCGCGACCGGCTCCGAGCTACCGTTAAATGAAAAACTGTTTTTT.

The chain recombines TRBV7-6 with TRBJ1-5, with D perhaps matching TRBD1 (5 bases). Germline V CDR1 and CDR2: SGHVS, FNYEAQ. CDR3 length: 16 amino acids. Trimming cost V 2 bases and J 2 bases, with 13 bases left between them. CDR3 protein: CASSLSFGGGNQPQHF. The CDR3 DNA sequence: TGTGCCAGCAGCTTATCATTCGGGGGTGGCAATCAGCCCCAGCATTTT.

The V gene is TRBV6-4, the J gene TRBJ1-5; 8 bases align to TRBD1. J gave up 4 bases and V 0 bases, and 17 bases lay outside the gene matches. The CDR3 has 20 residues. Germline V gene sequence: CDR1 MRHNA, CDR2 SNTAGT. The CDR3 spells CASSDSRGQGAVFWNQPQHF. CDR3 bases: TGTGCCAGCAGTGACTCAAGAGGGCAGGGGGCGGTCTTTTGGAATCAGCCCCAGCATTTT.

DNA of the CDR3: TGTGCCAGCAGCTTGGGACCTGGCTCCTACGAGCAGTACTTC. Encoded protein: CASSLGPGSYEQYF. The rearrangement uses TRBV7-2 and TRBJ2-7; tentatively, D is TRBD1 or TRBD2 (5 bases each). This CDR3 is 14 amino acids long. The germline V gene encodes CDR1 SGHTA and CDR2 FQGNSA. Trimming left V 3 bases short and J 0 bases short, with 9 bases between.